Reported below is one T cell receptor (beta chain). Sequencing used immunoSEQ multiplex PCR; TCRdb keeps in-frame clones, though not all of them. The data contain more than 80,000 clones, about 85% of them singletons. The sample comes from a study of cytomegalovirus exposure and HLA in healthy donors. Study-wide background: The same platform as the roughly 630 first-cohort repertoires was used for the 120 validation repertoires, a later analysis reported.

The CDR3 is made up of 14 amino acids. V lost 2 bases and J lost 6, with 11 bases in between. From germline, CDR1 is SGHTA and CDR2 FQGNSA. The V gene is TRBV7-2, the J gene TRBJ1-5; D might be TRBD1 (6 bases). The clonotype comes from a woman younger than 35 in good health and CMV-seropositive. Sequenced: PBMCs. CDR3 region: CASSLQGFSQPQHF. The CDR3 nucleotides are TGTGCCAGCAGCTTACAGGGGTTCAGTCAGCCCCAGCATTTT.